A single sample gave rise to the 2 T cell receptor beta chains below, sequenced in a study of T cells in Graves' hyperthyroidism and ophthalmopathy (dated by TCRdb to the late 2010s). The library was produced with multiplex PCR. Sequencer: Illumina HiSeq 2000. The TCR beta CDR3 regions were amplified from the RNA transcripts. The first round of RT-PCR for the TCR CDR3 was performed with the HTBI primer set and the Qiagen OneStep RT-PCR kit. Using fastp at Q25 and MiXCR, TCRdb reprocessed the public reads and kept productive beta chains. Each record represents a unique CDR3 protein, reported with the most common genes and DNA among its rows. Across this sample there are about half a million distinct CDR3 sequences, with less than 25% seen only once. Of the sample, around 27% falls within the top ten clones. Material: blood. The receptors here all came from a man younger than 35 with Graves' hyperthyroidism.

This clonotype has only a few counts. The chain joins TRBV15 to TRBJ1-1, with D unclear. The CDR3 runs to 16 residues. The V end lost 1 base, the J end lost 3 bases, and 15 bases lay between the germline ends. CDR1 is LNHNV and CDR2 is YYDKDF in the germline V gene (reference sequence). CDR3 bases: TGTGCCACCAGCAGAGCCCACCGGAGGGTGGACACTGAAGCTTTCTTT. Protein sequence: CATSRAHRRVDTEAFF.

This chain joins TRBV20-1 and TRBJ1-1, with TRBD1 identical over 8 bases. Trimming took 0 bases from V and 6 from J; bases not matched to a gene: 12. Germline loops: CDR1 DFQATT, CDR2 SNEGSKA (reference sequence). The CDR3 spans 16 residues. CDR3 sequence (DNA): TGCAGTGCTAGAGATTCGGCAGGGGGCATGAAGGCTGAAGCTTTCTTT. This encodes CSARDSAGGMKAEAFF.